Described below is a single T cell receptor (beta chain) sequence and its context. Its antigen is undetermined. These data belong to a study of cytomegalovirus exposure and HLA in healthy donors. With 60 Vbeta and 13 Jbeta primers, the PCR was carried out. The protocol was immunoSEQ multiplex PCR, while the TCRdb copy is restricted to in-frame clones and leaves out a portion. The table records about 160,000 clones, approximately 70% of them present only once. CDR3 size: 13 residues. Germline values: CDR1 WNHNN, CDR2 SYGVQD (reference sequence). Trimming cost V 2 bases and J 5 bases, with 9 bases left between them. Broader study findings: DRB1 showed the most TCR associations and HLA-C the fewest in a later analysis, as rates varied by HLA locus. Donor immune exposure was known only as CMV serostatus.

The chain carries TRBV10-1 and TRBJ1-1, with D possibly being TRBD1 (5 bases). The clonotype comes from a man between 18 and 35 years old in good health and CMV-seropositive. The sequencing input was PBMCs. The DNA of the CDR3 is TGCGCCAGCAGTGAGACGGGGGGGACTGAAGCTTTCTTT. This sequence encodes CASSETGGTEAFF.